The subject of this entry is one T cell receptor beta chain. Using immunoSEQ multiplex PCR, the repertoire was profiled, and TCRdb retains in-frame clones only, with some absent. The sample lists tens of thousands of clones, 95% to 97% occurring once. This sample stems from a study of technical replicates of blood from several donors. Trimming took 3 bases from V and 1 from J, leaving 10 bases between them. Germline V gives CDR1 MNHEY, CDR2 SMNVEV (reference sequence). The CDR3 covers 15 residues. This chain joins TRBV27 and TRBJ1-5; D may be TRBD1 (5 bases). Input material: T cells isolated from PBMCs. The receptor was isolated from a human donor in good health. The CDR3 DNA reads TGTGCCAGCAGTTTCAGCCCAGGGAGCAATCAGCCCCAGCATTTT. Protein product: CASSFSPGSNQPQHF.